Described below is a single T cell receptor beta chain sequence and its context. What it binds is not known. One end of the junction fails to match germline, which may point to a read error. This specimen comes from a study of cytomegalovirus exposure and HLA in healthy donors. Study outcomes and limitations: Researchers reported in a later analysis that a missense DCLRE1C variant was tied to TCR beta V- and J-gene trimming. The study labeled more than 150 TCR beta chains cytomegalovirus-associated.

CDR1 and CDR2 (germline): SEHNR, FQNEAQ (reference sequence). CDR3 length equals 15 residues. The PCR made use of 60 Vbeta and 13 Jbeta primers. Method: immunoSEQ multiplex PCR; TCRdb's copy keeps in-frame clones and lacks some. Among over 150,000 clones listed, 80% were seen once. The source is a man aged 18-30 years in good health and CMV-seropositive. Sample: PBMCs. J is TRBJ2-3 and V is TRBV7-9; perhaps TRBD2 as D (5 bases). The CDR3 sequence is CASSLDSPSIDTQYF. In DNA, the CDR3 is TGTGCCAGCAGCTTAGATTCGCCTAGCATAGATACGCAGTATTTT.